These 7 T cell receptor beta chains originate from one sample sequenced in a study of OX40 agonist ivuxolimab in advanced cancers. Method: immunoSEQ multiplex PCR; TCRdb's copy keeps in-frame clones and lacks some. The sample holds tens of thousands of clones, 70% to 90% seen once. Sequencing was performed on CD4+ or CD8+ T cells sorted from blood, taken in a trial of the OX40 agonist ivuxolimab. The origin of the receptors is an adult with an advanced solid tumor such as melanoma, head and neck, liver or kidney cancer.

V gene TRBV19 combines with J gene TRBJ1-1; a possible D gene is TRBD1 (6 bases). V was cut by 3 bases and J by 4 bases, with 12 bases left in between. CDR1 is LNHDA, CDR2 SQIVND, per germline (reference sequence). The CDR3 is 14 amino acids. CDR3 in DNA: TGTGCCAGTAGTATCCAGGGCAGGGGCACTGAAGCTTTCTTT. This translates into CASSIQGRGTEAFF.

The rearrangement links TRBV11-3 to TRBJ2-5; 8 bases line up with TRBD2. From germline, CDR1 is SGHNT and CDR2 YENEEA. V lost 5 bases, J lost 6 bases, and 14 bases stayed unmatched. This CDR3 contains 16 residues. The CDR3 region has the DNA TGTGCCAGCAGCCCGTACTTATCGGGAGGGCCGAAGACCCAGTACTTC. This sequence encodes CASSPYLSGGPKTQYF.

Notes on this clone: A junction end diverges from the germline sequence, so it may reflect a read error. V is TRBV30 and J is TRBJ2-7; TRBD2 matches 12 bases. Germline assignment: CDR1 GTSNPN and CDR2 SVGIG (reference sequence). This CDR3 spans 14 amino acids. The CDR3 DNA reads TGTGCCTGGAGGACTAGCGGGAGTGGCCCAACCTACCGCTTC. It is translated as CAWRTSGSGPTYRF.

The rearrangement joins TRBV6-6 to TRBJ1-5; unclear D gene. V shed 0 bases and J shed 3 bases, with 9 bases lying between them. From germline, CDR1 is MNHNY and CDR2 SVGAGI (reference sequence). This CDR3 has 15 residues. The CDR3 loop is CASSYSNYDNQPQHF. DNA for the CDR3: TGTGCCAGCAGTTACTCGAATTACGACAATCAGCCCCAGCATTTT.

The CDR3 DNA reads as TGTGCCACCAGCAGACTAGGCGCCTACGAGCAGTACTTC. Encoded protein: CATSRLGAYEQYF. V gene TRBV15 combines with J gene TRBJ2-7; D is ambiguous. The CDR3 length is 13 residues. Trimming pared 2 bases from V and 2 bases from J, leaving 7 bases between. Germline V gene lookup returns CDR1 LNHNV and CDR2 YYDKDF (reference sequence).

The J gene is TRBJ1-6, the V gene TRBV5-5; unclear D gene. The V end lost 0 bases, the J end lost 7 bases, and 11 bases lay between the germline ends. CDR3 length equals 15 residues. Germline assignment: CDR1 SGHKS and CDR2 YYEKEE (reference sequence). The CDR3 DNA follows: TGTGCCAGCAGCTTGGGTCCGGGCCGGAATTCACCCCTCCACTTT. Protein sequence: CASSLGPGRNSPLHF.

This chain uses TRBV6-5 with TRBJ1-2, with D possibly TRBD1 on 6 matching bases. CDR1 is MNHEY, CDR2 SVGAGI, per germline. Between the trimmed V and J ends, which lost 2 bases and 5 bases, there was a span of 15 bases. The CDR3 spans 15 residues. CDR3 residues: CASSYNDRRGYGYTF. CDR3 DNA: TGTGCCAGCAGTTACAATGACAGGAGAGGGTATGGCTACACCTTC.